These T cell receptor beta chains were read from a single sample in a study of CD8 T cells in Susac syndrome. MiXCR, applied by TCRdb to the immunoSEQ multiplex PCR reads, yields one record per CDR3 protein. This sample has around 130,000 distinct CDR3 sequences, with around 94% found just once. Sequencing used CD8+ T cells from PBMCs. The origin of the receptors is a human donor with Susac syndrome. Both conserved end residues are part of each CDR3. D genes are given only for firm matches. For some rows the clone size is stated as once, few or many, or as a class when expanded; others skip it.

V: TRBV3-1
D: TRBD1
J: TRBJ1-2
size: once
CDR3: CASSQGGTGNYGYTF

V: TRBV20-1
D: -
J: TRBJ2-3
size: -
CDR3: CSAREKRGHTDTQYF

V: TRBV20-1
D: TRBD1
J: TRBJ1-1
size: -
CDR3: CSARSGTGQAFF

V: TRBV7-9
D: -
J: TRBJ1-6
size: -
CDR3: CASSWDSPLHF

V: TRBV15
D: -
J: TRBJ2-4
size: -
CDR3: CATSRGSTGVDIQYF

V: TRBV20-1
D: -
J: TRBJ2-1
size: -
CDR3: CSADGISSYNEQFF

V: TRBV9
D: -
J: TRBJ2-1
size: -
CDR3: CASSGWGGPYNEQFF

V: TRBV12-3/TRBV12-4
D: -
J: TRBJ1-1
size: -
CDR3: CASTHLPTGHTEAFF

V: TRBV2
D: -
J: TRBJ2-7
size: -
CDR3: CASSNRDGSYEQYF

V: TRBV30
D: -
J: TRBJ1-4
size: -
CDR3: CAWGDRGNEKLFF

V: TRBV5-1
D: -
J: TRBJ1-2
size: -
CDR3: CASSLDHPLYGYTF

V: TRBV29-1
D: TRBD1
J: TRBJ1-1
size: once
CDR3: CSVQGGRNTEAFF

V: TRBV29-1
D: -
J: TRBJ2-5
size: -
CDR3: CSVEPRGWETQYF

V: TRBV25-1
D: -
J: TRBJ2-2
size: -
CDR3: CASSESGGRRLVNTGELFF